A selection of T cell receptor beta chains follows, all from one sample in a study of cytomegalovirus exposure and HLA in healthy donors. Sequencing used immunoSEQ multiplex PCR; TCRdb keeps in-frame clones, though not all of them. The table has roughly 140,000 clones, over 70% seen once. The sequencing sample was made of PBMCs. The receptors derive from a man between 40 and 49 years old in good health and CMV-seropositive. Both conserved end residues are part of each CDR3. The D gene is left open where the match is weak. Expanded clones get a size class; other rows say once, few or many, or leave the size out.

v_call,d_call,j_call,clone_size,cdr3_nt,cdr3_aa
TRBV11-2,NA,TRBJ2-5,NA,TGTGCCAGCAGCTTAGGACGGGGTACCCAGTACTTC,CASSLGRGTQYF
TRBV2,TRBD2,TRBJ2-2,NA,TGTGCCAGCAGTGATGCGGGAGTGGGTACCGGGGAGCTGTTTTTT,CASSDAGVGTGELFF
TRBV6-5,TRBD2,TRBJ2-1,NA,TGTGCCAGCAGCTTCGGGGCGGGGGGGCCGCGGGAGCAGTTCTTC,CASSFGAGGPREQFF
TRBV28,TRBD1,TRBJ1-5,NA,TGTGCCAGCACCATACCTAGGGACAGTTCGACCGTAGGGGTAAGCAATCAGCCCCAGCATTTT,CASTIPRDSSTVGVSNQPQHF
TRBV11-3,TRBD2,TRBJ2-7,NA,TGTGCCAGCAGCTTAGTTGGCGGGAGGTTATACGAGCAGTACTTC,CASSLVGGRLYEQYF
TRBV14,NA,TRBJ2-1,NA,TGTGCCAGCAGCTCCGGACAGTTGGGGTACAATGAGCAGTTCTTC,CASSSGQLGYNEQFF
TRBV4-2,NA,TRBJ2-7,NA,TGTGCCAGCAGCCAAGATATCGCGAGCTCCTACGAGCAGTACTTC,CASSQDIASSYEQYF
TRBV5-5,NA,TRBJ2-2,NA,TGTGCCGGGGGCCTGGACAGCCTGAACACCGGGGAGCTGTTTTTT,CAGGLDSLNTGELFF
TRBV7-9,TRBD1,TRBJ1-1,few,TGTGCCAGCAGCGGTCCCGGGACAGGGAACACTGAAGCTTTCTTT,CASSGPGTGNTEAFF
TRBV30,NA,TRBJ1-1,NA,TGTGCCTGGACCTGGACAAGAAACACTGAAGCTTTCTTT,CAWTWTRNTEAFF
TRBV11-3,NA,TRBJ2-5,few,TGTGCCAGCAGCCCCGGGGGTGCGGGGGAGACCCAGTACTTC,CASSPGGAGETQYF
TRBV28,NA,TRBJ1-6,NA,TGTGCCAGCAGTCTCCGGGATCTTCCTAATTCACCCCTCCACTTT,CASSLRDLPNSPLHF
TRBV29-1,TRBD2,TRBJ2-3,once,TGCAGCGTTGCGGGAGGAGGGACAGATACGCAGTATTTT,CSVAGGGTDTQYF
TRBV6-6,NA,TRBJ1-4,NA,TGTGCCAGCAGTTACCGGGAACTGTTTTTT,CASSYRELFF
TRBV7-2,TRBD2,TRBJ2-2,NA,TGTGCCAGCAGCTTGGGAGGGGCGGGGCTCGGGGTCGGGGAGCTGTTTTTT,CASSLGGAGLGVGELFF
TRBV6-5,TRBD2,TRBJ2-5,NA,TGTGCCAGCAGTCCCACTAGCGGGAGGAGTGAGACCCAGTACTTC,CASSPTSGRSETQYF